This TCR beta chain emerged from a study of siplizumab effects on memory and regulatory T cells. Regarding the study as a whole: Few alloreactive clones mapped to unstimulated subsets.

A remark on this clone: The antigen remains unidentified.

The assay was immunoSEQ multiplex PCR, and TCRdb's table has in-frame clones only and misses some. The repertoire holds 70,000 to 95,000 clones, with roughly 95% as singletons. The V gene's germline CDR1 is SEHNR and CDR2 FQNEAQ (reference sequence). V shed 5 bases and J 4 bases; nucleotides not matched to a gene: 7. The CDR3 totals 15 residues. The chain carries TRBV7-9 and TRBJ2-1; 8 nucleotides match TRBD2. The sequence was obtained from a human donor in good health. The specimen was naive CD4+ T cells sorted from blood. The CDR3 DNA sequence: TGTGCCAGCAGCCAGCGGGGGATCCAGTACAATGAGCAGTTCTTC. This translates into CASSQRGIQYNEQFF.